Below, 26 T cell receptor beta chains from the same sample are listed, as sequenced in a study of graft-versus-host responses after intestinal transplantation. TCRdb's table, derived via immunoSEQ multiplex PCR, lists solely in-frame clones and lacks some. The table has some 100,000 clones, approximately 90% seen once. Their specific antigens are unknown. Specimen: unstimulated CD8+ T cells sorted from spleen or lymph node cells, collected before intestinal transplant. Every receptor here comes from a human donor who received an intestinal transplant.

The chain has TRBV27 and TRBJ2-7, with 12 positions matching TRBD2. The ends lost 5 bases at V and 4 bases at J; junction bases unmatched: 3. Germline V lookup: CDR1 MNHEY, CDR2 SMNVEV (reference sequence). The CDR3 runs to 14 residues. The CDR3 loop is CASSPTSGGYEQYF. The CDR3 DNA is TGTGCCAGCAGTCCGACTAGCGGGGGTTACGAGCAGTACTTC.

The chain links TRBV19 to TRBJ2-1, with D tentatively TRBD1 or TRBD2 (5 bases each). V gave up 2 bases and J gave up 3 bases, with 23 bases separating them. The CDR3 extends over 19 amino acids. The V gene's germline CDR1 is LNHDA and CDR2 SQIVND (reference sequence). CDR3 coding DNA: TGTGCCAGTAGTATAAAGGGACCACAGTTTCAACCCCTCTACAATGAGCAGTTCTTC. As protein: CASSIKGPQFQPLYNEQFF.

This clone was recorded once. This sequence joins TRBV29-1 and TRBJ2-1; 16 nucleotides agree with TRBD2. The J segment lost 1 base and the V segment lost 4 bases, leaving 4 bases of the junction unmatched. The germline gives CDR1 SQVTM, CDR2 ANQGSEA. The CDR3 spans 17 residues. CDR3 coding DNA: TGCAGCGTTGCTGGGACTAGCGGGAGGGGGTCCTACAATGAGCAGTTCTTC. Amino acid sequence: CSVAGTSGRGSYNEQFF.

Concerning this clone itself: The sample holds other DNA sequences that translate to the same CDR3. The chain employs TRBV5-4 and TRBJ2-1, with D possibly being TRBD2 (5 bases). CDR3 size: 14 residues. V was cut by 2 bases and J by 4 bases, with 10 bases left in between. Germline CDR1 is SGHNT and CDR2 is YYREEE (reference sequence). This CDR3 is CASSFPTGYNEQFF. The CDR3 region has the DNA TGTGCCAGCAGCTTCCCCACGGGGTACAATGAGCAGTTCTTC. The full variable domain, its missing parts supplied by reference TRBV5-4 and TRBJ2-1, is ETGVTQSPTHLIKTRGQQVTLRCSSQSGHNTVSWYQQALGQGPQFIFQYYREEENGRGNFPPRFSGLQFPNYSSELNVNALELDDSALYLCASSFPTGYNEQFFGPGTRLTVL.

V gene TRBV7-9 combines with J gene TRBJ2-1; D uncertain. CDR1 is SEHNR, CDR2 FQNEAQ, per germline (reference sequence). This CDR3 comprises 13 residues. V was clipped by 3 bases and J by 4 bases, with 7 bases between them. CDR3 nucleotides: TGTGCCAGCAGCTTGAGCCCATACAATGAGCAGTTCTTC. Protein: CASSLSPYNEQFF.

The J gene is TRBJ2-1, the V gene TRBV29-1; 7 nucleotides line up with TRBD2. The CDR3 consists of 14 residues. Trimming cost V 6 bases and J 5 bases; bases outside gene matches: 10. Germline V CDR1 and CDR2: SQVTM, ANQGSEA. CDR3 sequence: CSVREGRIDNEQFF. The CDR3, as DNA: TGCAGCGTGAGGGAGGGTAGGATCGACAATGAGCAGTTCTTC.

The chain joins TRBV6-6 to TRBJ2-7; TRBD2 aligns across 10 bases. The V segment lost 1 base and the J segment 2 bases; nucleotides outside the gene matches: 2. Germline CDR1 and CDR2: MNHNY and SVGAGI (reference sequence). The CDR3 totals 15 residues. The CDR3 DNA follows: TGTGCCAGCAGTTACTTCCTAGCGGGGGCCTACGAGCAGTACTTC. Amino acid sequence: CASSYFLAGAYEQYF.

CDR3 sequence reads: CASSLTDRFQETQYF. The CDR3 bases are TGTGCCAGCAGCCTAACGGACAGGTTCCAAGAGACCCAGTACTTC. This chain links TRBV14 with TRBJ2-5; the match to TRBD1 covers 7 bases. The length of the CDR3 is 15 residues. The germline gives CDR1 SGHDN, CDR2 FVKESK. Germline trimming cut 4 bases from V and 1 base from J; bases unmatched to any gene: 6.

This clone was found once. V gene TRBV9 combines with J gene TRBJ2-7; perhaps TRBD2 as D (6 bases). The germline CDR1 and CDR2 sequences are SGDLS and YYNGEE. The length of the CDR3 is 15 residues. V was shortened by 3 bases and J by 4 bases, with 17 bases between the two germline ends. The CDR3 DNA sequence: TGTGCCAGCAGCGCCACCGGGACTTCAGAGTACGAGCAGTACTTC. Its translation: CASSATGTSEYEQYF.

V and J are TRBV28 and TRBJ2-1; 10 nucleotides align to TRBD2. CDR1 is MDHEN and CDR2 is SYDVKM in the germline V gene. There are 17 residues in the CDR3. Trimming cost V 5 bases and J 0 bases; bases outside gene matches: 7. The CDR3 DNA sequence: TGTGCCAGCAGTACGGGACTAGCGCGGAGCTCCTACAATGAGCAGTTCTTC. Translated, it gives CASSTGLARSSYNEQFF.

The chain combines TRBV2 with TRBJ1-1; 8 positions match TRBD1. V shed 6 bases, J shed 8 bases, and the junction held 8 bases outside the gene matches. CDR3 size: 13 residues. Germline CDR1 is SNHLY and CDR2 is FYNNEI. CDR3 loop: CASRLTGGVEAFF. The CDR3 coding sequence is TGTGCCAGCAGGCTCACAGGGGGGGTGGAAGCTTTCTTT.

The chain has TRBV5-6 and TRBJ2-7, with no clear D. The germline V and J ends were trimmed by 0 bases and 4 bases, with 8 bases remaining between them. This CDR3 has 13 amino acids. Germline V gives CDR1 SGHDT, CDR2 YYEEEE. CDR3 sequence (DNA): TGTGCCAGCAGCTTGGCCGGTGTGTACGAGCAGTACTTC. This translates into CASSLAGVYEQYF.

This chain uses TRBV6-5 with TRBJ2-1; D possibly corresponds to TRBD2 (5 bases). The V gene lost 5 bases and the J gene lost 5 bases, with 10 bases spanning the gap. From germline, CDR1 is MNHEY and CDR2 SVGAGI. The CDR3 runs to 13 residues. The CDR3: CASSQDGNNEQFF. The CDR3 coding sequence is TGTGCCAGCAGTCAGGACGGGAACAATGAGCAGTTCTTC.

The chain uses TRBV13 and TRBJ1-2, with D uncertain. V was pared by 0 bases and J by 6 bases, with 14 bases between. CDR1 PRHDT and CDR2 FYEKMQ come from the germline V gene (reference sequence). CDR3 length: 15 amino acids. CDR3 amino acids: CASSLGGSTFDGYTF. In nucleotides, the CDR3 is TGTGCCAGCAGCTTAGGGGGGTCGACTTTTGATGGCTACACCTTC.

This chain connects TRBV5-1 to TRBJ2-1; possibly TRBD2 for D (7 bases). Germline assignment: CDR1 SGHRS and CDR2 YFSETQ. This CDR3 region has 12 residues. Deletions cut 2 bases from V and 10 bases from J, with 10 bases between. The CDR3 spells CASSLSGTEQFF. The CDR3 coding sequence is TGCGCCAGCAGCTTAAGCGGGACAGAGCAGTTCTTC.

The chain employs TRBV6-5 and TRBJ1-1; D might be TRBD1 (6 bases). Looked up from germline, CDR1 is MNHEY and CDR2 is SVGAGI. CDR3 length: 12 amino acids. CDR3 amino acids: CATQGPDTEAFF. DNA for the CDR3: TGTGCAACACAGGGCCCTGACACTGAAGCTTTCTTT.

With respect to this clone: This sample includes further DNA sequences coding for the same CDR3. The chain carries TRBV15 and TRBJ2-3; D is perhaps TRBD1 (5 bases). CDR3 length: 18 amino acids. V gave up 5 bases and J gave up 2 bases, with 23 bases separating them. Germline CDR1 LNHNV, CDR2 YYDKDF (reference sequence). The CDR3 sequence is CATSPSRPGPPPTDTQYF. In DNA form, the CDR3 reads TGTGCCACCAGCCCCTCGCGGCCAGGGCCACCCCCCACAGATACGCAGTATTTT.

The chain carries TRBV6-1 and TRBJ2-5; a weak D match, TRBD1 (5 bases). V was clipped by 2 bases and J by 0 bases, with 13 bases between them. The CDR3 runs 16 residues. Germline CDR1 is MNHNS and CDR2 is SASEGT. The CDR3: CASSERSKGYQETQYF. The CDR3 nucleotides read TGTGCCAGCAGTGAACGTTCCAAGGGGTACCAAGAGACCCAGTACTTC.

The CDR3, as DNA: TGTGCCACCCCGGCGCAGACATCGTACAATGAGCAGTTCTTC. Its translation: CATPAQTSYNEQFF. The rearrangement uses TRBV6-5 and TRBJ2-1; D is uncertain. Germline CDR1 MNHEY, CDR2 SVGAGI. The V end was cut by 10 bases, the J end by 4 bases, with 17 bases between. The CDR3 runs to 14 residues.

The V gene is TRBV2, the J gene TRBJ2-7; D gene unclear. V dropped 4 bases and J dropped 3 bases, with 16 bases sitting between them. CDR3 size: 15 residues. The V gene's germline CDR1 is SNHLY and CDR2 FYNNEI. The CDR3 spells CASSGGGSGLYEQYF. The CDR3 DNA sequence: TGTGCCAGCAGTGGTGGTGGGTCGGGCCTCTACGAGCAGTACTTC.

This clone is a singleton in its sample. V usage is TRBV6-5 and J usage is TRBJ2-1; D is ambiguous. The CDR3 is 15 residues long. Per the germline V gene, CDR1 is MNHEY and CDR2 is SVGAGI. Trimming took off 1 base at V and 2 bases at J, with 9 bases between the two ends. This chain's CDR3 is CASSYFGSPYNEQFF. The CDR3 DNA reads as TGTGCCAGCAGTTACTTCGGTTCCCCCTACAATGAGCAGTTCTTC.

CDR3 residues: CASGPGSPSYEQYF. DNA of the CDR3: TGTGCCAGCGGACCCGGAAGCCCGTCCTACGAGCAGTACTTC. The chain carries TRBV5-6 and TRBJ2-7; D gene unclear. The germline gives CDR1 SGHDT, CDR2 YYEEEE. This CDR3 contains 14 residues. Trimming shortened V by 7 bases and J by 1 base, and 15 bases separated the two germline ends.

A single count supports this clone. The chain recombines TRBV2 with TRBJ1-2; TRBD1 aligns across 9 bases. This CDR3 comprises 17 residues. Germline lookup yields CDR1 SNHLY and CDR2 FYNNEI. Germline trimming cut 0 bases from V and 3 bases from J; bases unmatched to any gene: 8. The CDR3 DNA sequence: TGTGCCAGCAGTGAAGCGCTTCGGGGACAGGGTGACTATGGCTACACCTTC. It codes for CASSEALRGQGDYGYTF.

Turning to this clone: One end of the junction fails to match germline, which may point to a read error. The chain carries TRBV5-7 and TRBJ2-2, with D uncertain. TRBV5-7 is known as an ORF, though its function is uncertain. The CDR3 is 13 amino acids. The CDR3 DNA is TGTGCCAGCAGATTGGGAAGGGCCGGGGAGCTGTTTTTT. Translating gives CASRLGRAGELFF.

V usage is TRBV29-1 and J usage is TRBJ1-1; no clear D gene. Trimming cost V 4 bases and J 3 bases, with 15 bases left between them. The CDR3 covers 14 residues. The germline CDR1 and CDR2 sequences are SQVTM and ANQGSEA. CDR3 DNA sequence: TGCAGCGTTGTGTGGACGCACGGTGACACTGAAGCTTTCTTT. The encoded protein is CSVVWTHGDTEAFF.

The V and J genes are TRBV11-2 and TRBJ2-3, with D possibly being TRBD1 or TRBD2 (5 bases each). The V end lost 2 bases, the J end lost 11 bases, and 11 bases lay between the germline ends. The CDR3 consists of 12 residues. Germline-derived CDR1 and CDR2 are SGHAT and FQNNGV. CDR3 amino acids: CASSLLGDGQYF. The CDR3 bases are TGTGCCAGCAGCTTATTAGGGGACGGGCAGTATTTT.